This T cell receptor (beta chain) was recorded in a study of shared clonotypes between healthy human individuals. Donors, without exception, were Caucasian adults residing in Nashville, Tennessee. Concerning this clone: Its antigen is undetermined.

Trimming took 8 bases from V and 6 from J, leaving 16 bases between them. The CDR3 sequence is 13 residues long. Germline V gene sequence: CDR1 SGHTA, CDR2 FQGTGA. Researchers ran the assay at a deep level. Sequencing used immunoSEQ multiplex PCR; TCRdb keeps in-frame clones, though not all of them. The sample carries about 710,000 clones, approximately 72% recorded once. Study-level results: Memory subsets generally showed smaller estimated richness than naive subsets did.

The sample taken for sequencing was memory CD4+ T cells sorted from blood. As to subset: CD45RA-negative fraction. The rearrangement links TRBV7-3 to TRBJ1-2; no reliable D call. This TCR was sampled from a woman in her 30s in good health. DNA of the CDR3: TGTGCCAGCCGCTCGGACCCTCTTGATGGCTACACCTTC. Translation: CASRSDPLDGYTF.